The rows below give T cell receptor beta chains drawn from one sample of a study of T cells after yellow fever vaccination. TCRdb analysed the 5' RACE reads with MiXCR anew, one entry per CDR3 protein. The repertoire holds 300,000 to 350,000 distinct CDR3 sequences, roughly 7.5% seen once, with around 17% in the top ten. The sample here was PBMCs, taken roughly 47 days after the first yellow fever vaccination. These receptors all stem from a man aged 18 to 30 who received the YFV17D yellow fever vaccine. Each CDR3 is given with its conserved first and last residue. D genes are given only for firm matches. Clone size is given for some rows only: seen once, a few or many times, or a class if the clone is expanded.

TRBD1	TRBV7-9	TRBJ1-4	many	TGTGCCAGCAGCTTACGGGACAGGGGTACTAATGAAAAACTGTTTTTT	CASSLRDRGTNEKLFF
TRBD1	TRBV12-3/TRBV12-4	TRBJ1-2	few	TGTGCCAGCAGTTCCTTGATAGGGACAGGATACGGCTACACCTTC	CASSSLIGTGYGYTF
.	TRBV5-1	TRBJ1-1	.	TGCGCCAGCAGCCTAGGGTGGGGGAGAGACACTGAAGCTTTCTTT	CASSLGWGRDTEAFF
.	TRBV18	TRBJ1-1	.	TGTGCCAGCTCAGCCCACACGGACGGGAACACTGAAGCTTTCTTT	CASSAHTDGNTEAFF
.	TRBV7-6	TRBJ1-4	few	TGTGCCAGCAGCCCCAGGACCGCTTCGGGTGAAAAACTGTTTTTT	CASSPRTASGEKLFF
.	TRBV5-8	TRBJ1-5	.	TGTGCCAGCAGCTCCACCGGGAGTCTGAGGAGCAATCAGCCCCAGCATTTT	CASSSTGSLRSNQPQHF
.	TRBV20-1	TRBJ1-1	.	TGCAGTGACTTGGACAGATTGAACACTGAAGCTTTCTTT	CSDLDRLNTEAFF
.	TRBV7-8	TRBJ1-6	few	TGTGCCAGCAGCTTTCCTGGCCGGGTGTCTAATTCACCCCTCCACTTT	CASSFPGRVSNSPLHF
.	TRBV6-1	TRBJ1-2	.	TGTGCCAGCAGCAGGACAGACCCCTACTATGGCTACACCTTC	CASSRTDPYYGYTF
.	TRBV15	TRBJ1-6	.	TGTGCCACCAGCACCGTGGGTAGACCCCTCCACTTT	CATSTVGRPLHF
.	TRBV18	TRBJ2-3	.	TGTGCCAGCTCACCATTTCGGACAGATCAGGCGTATTTT	CASSPFRTDQAYF
TRBD1	TRBV5-1	TRBJ2-3	.	TGCGCCAGCAGCGGGGGACAGAAAGTTCCAGATACGCAGTATTTT	CASSGGQKVPDTQYF
.	TRBV24-1	TRBJ1-5	.	TGTGCCACCAGTGACCGGTATAGCAATCAGCCCCAGCATTTT	CATSDRYSNQPQHF
.	TRBV5-1	TRBJ2-2	.	TGCGCCAGCAGCTATGGCCGGACAGACACGAACACCGGGGAGCTGTTTTTT	CASSYGRTDTNTGELFF
.	TRBV30	TRBJ2-5	few	TGTGCCTGGAGTGACGAGTTGAGAAAGACCCAGTACTTC	CAWSDELRKTQYF
.	TRBV7-9	TRBJ1-2	.	TGTGCCAGCAGCCATCCGGGACGAATATCGGATGGCTACACCTTC	CASSHPGRISDGYTF
TRBD2	TRBV7-9	TRBJ2-7	few	TGTGCCAGCAGCTCCCCCCGGGGGGAGAGTTCCTACGAGCAGTACTTC	CASSSPRGESSYEQYF
TRBD2	TRBV20-1	TRBJ2-2	.	TGCAGTGCTAGAGATTCAGAGGGAGGGGCCGGGGAGCTGTTTTTT	CSARDSEGGAGELFF
.	TRBV6-5	TRBJ1-2	many	TGTGCCAGCAGTTACGTTCAGGCCCTAGATGGCTACACCTTC	CASSYVQALDGYTF
TRBD2	TRBV11-1	TRBJ2-4	few	TGTGCCAGCAGCCCTCCCCAGGGGAGCGGGGGGCTTGAGGGCAAAAACATTCAGTACTTC	CASSPPQGSGGLEGKNIQYF
.	TRBV7-2	TRBJ2-3	.	TGTGCCAGCAGCTTAGGGGTAGCGGTGAGCACAGATACGCAGTATTTT	CASSLGVAVSTDTQYF
.	TRBV5-1	TRBJ2-2	.	TGCGCCAGCAGCTTGTGGGGAGGGACAACCGGGGAGCTGTTTTTT	CASSLWGGTTGELFF
.	TRBV5-1	TRBJ1-2	many	TGCGCCAGCAGCTTTACGGAGGTGTCGGCCTATGGCTACACCTTC	CASSFTEVSAYGYTF
.	TRBV21-1	TRBJ2-2	few	TGTGCCAGCAGCAGACGCGGGGAGGGACCACACAAGGAGGAAAACACCGGGGAGCTGTTTTTT	CASSRRGEGPHKEENTGELFF
TRBD1	TRBV5-4	TRBJ1-4	few	TGTGCCAGCAGCGGAGGGACAGGGCATGAAAAACTGTTTTTT	CASSGGTGHEKLFF
TRBD1	TRBV29-1	TRBJ1-6	.	TGCAGCGTTGCCCTCGGGACAGCCAATTCACCCCTCCACTTT	CSVALGTANSPLHF
.	TRBV20-1	TRBJ1-1	.	TGCAGTGCTAGGCGGGTGAACACTGAAGCTTTCTTT	CSARRVNTEAFF
TRBD2	TRBV7-3	TRBJ2-1	.	TGTGCCAGCAGCCGCCGATCCGGACTAGCGGTCAATGAGCAGTTCTTC	CASSRRSGLAVNEQFF
TRBD2	TRBV2	TRBJ2-1	.	TGTGCCAGCAACAAGTTAGCGGGGGCCTACAATGAGCAGTTCTTC	CASNKLAGAYNEQFF
TRBD1	TRBV11-1	TRBJ2-2	few	TGTGCCAGCAGCCCTATCCACGCCGGACAGGGAGGTGCCACCGGGGAGCTGTTTTTT	CASSPIHAGQGGATGELFF
TRBD2	TRBV4-3	TRBJ2-1	few	TGCGCCAGCAGCCCGTCCAGGACTAGCTTAGTGCAGTTCTTC	CASSPSRTSLVQFF
TRBD2	TRBV29-1	TRBJ2-1	few	TGCAGCGCGCGGGTCCCGACTAGCGGGGTCCCCATTCACAATGAGCAGTTCTTC	CSARVPTSGVPIHNEQFF
.	TRBV7-9	TRBJ1-2	many	TGTGCCAGCAGCTTAGACAGGGTTCGGAGTGGCTACACCTTC	CASSLDRVRSGYTF
.	TRBV12-3/TRBV12-4	TRBJ2-3	many	TGTGCCAGCAGTAGGGGGGACACAGATACGCAGTATTTT	CASSRGDTDTQYF
TRBD2	TRBV27	TRBJ2-7	many	TGTGCCAGCAGGGGGGGGATCCGGGGCCACGAGCAGTACTTC	CASRGGIRGHEQYF